Presented here are 20 T cell receptor beta chains from one specimen sequenced in a study of control samples from healthy donors and cancer patients. The protocol was immunoSEQ multiplex PCR, while the TCRdb copy is restricted to in-frame clones and leaves out a portion. The sample includes roughly 70,000 clones, 94% seen only once; the top ten take around 2.8%. The specimen sequenced was blood. These receptors were collected from a woman younger than 45 in good health.

This clone was recorded only once. The chain has TRBV28 and TRBJ1-2; D gene ambiguous. CDR3 length equals 9 residues. V lost 8 bases and J lost 7, with 5 bases in between. Germline V CDR1 and CDR2: MDHEN, SYDVKM. The CDR3, as DNA: TGTGCCAGCGGGCTTGGCTACACCTTC. It encodes CASGLGYTF.

This chain connects TRBV30 to TRBJ2-5; D gene uncertain. V lost 5 bases, J lost 0 bases, and 19 bases lay in between. The CDR3 consists of 16 residues. Germline loops: CDR1 GTSNPN, CDR2 SVGIG (reference sequence). The CDR3 region has the DNA TGTGCCTGGGAAGACCCCGGGCAAATGTACCAAGAGACCCAGTACTTC. Its protein is CAWEDPGQMYQETQYF.

The rearrangement uses TRBV2 and TRBJ2-7; 8 positions match TRBD2. The CDR3 sequence is 16 residues long. J lost 8 bases, V lost 2 bases, and 14 bases had no gene match. CDR1 and CDR2 from the germline V gene are SNHLY and FYNNEI. CDR3 loop: CASSERAGGIFVKQYV. The CDR3 DNA is TGTGCCAGCAGTGAAAGGGCGGGGGGCATTTTCGTTAAGCAGTACGTC.

The V gene is TRBV5-8, the J gene TRBJ1-1; a weak D match, TRBD1 (5 bases). With 3 bases removed from V and 0 bases from J, the gap between germline ends came to 18 bases. Per germline, CDR1 SGHTS and CDR2 YDEGEE. The CDR3 is 17 residues long. In DNA form, the CDR3 reads TGTGCCAGCAGCTCTCAGGGTTGGGGATTCATGAACACTGAAGCTTTCTTT. Its protein product is CASSSQGWGFMNTEAFF.

This chain uses TRBV7-3 with TRBJ2-7, with D possibly being TRBD1 or TRBD2 (7 bases each). Germline lookup yields CDR1 SGHTA and CDR2 FQGTGA. Deletions cut 3 bases from V and 4 bases from J, with 16 bases between. The CDR3 runs to 15 residues. The CDR3 sequence is CASSFGGDSLYEQYV. The CDR3 nucleotides read TGTGCCAGCAGCTTTGGGGGGGACAGTTTATACGAGCAGTACGTC.

The V call is TRBV6-5, the J call TRBJ1-2, with D possibly being TRBD1 (5 bases). V gave up 0 bases and J gave up 13 bases, with 18 bases separating them. Germline-derived CDR1 and CDR2 are MNHEY and SVGAGI. The CDR3 has 14 amino acids. This chain's CDR3 is CASSYSRGGLARTF. The CDR3 DNA is TGTGCCAGCAGTTACTCCCGGGGGGGTTTGGCTCGCACCTTC.

This chain joins TRBV18 and TRBJ1-3, with D unclear. CDR1 KGHSH and CDR2 LQKENI come from the germline V gene. The CDR3 is 15 amino acids. Trimming left V 2 bases short and J 0 bases short, with 8 bases between. This chain's CDR3 is CASSPFPSSGNTIYF. Here the CDR3 DNA reads TGTGCCAGCTCACCATTTCCCAGCTCTGGAAACACCATATATTTT.

V gene TRBV6-6 combines with J gene TRBJ2-1, with 7 bases lining up with TRBD1. Germline V gene lookup returns CDR1 MNHNY and CDR2 SVGAGI (reference sequence). V lost 5 bases and J lost 7; bases outside the gene matches: 8. The length of the CDR3 is 14 residues. The CDR3 loop reads CASSNRDRQNEQFF. The CDR3 region has the DNA TGTGCCAGCAGTAACCGGGACAGACAAAATGAGCAGTTCTTC.

In its sample, this clone was seen once. The chain employs TRBV28 and TRBJ2-7, with 10 nucleotides matching TRBD1. CDR1 is MDHEN, CDR2 SYDVKM, per germline. This CDR3 comprises 14 residues. The J segment lost 2 bases and the V segment lost 7 bases, leaving 5 bases of the junction unmatched. CDR3 in DNA: TGTGCCAGCACCCGGACAGGGGGGACCTACGAGCAGTACGTC. Translating it yields CASTRTGGTYEQYV.

The chain recombines TRBV7-8 with TRBJ1-1; TRBD1 agrees at 8 bases. The CDR3 is 15 residues long. V shed 5 bases and J 3 bases; nucleotides not matched to a gene: 8. Germline lookup yields CDR1 SGHVS and CDR2 FQNEAQ. CDR3 nucleotides: TGTGCCAGCAGCATCGACAGGGGTAGGGACACTGAAGCTTTCTTT. This sequence encodes CASSIDRGRDTEAFF.

The genes are TRBV14 and TRBJ1-2, with D unresolved. The V gene's germline CDR1 is SGHDN and CDR2 FVKESK. The CDR3 has 14 amino acids. The ends were cut back, 0 bases at V and 4 bases at J, with 9 bases in the middle. Here the CDR3 DNA reads TGTGCCAGCAGCCAAGATAAAGCTTCCTATGGCTACACCTTC. Protein product: CASSQDKASYGYTF.

The chain uses TRBV5-6 and TRBJ2-3, with D unclear. Germline V gene sequence: CDR1 SGHDT, CDR2 YYEEEE. CDR3 size: 13 residues. The ends were cut back, 1 base at V and 4 bases at J, with 7 bases in the middle. CDR3 nucleotide sequence: TGTGCCAGCAGCTTGCCCCCCGCAGATACGCAGTATTTT. This sequence encodes CASSLPPADTQYF. Full variable domain (missing parts from reference TRBV5-6 and TRBJ2-3): DAGVTQSPTHLIKTRGQQVTLRCSPKSGHDTVSWYQQALGQGPQFIFQYYEEEERQRGNFPDRFSGHQFPNYSSELNVNALLLGDSALYLCASSLPPADTQYFGPGTRLTVL.

V usage is TRBV10-1 and J usage is TRBJ1-1; 9 positions agree with TRBD1. The CDR3 has 13 amino acids. CDR1 is WNHNN, CDR2 SYGVQD, per germline (reference sequence). Trimming took 5 bases from V and 6 from J; bases not matched to a gene: 4. The CDR3 here is CASSLTGGAEAFF. The CDR3 nucleotides are TGCGCCAGCAGTCTGACAGGGGGAGCTGAAGCTTTCTTT.

The V and J genes are TRBV2 and TRBJ2-5; tentatively, D is TRBD1 (6 bases). The CDR3 covers 14 residues. Per germline, CDR1 SNHLY and CDR2 FYNNEI. Trimming took off 6 bases at V and 7 bases at J, with 18 bases between the two ends. The CDR3 loop is CASSPVVVGGTQYF. CDR3 DNA: TGTGCCAGCAGCCCTGTGGTAGTAGGGGGGACCCAGTACTTC.

The V and J genes are TRBV15 and TRBJ1-2; D unclear. Germline-derived CDR1 and CDR2 are LNHNV and YYDKDF (reference sequence). The V gene lost 0 bases and the J gene lost 0 bases, with 17 bases spanning the gap. The CDR3 loop spans 18 amino acids. CDR3 protein: CATSRDSEGMTTNYGYTF. As DNA, the CDR3 is TGTGCCACCAGCAGAGATTCGGAAGGGATGACGACTAACTATGGCTACACCTTC.

V is TRBV27 and J is TRBJ2-7; 8 bases agree with TRBD1. Per germline, CDR1 MNHEY and CDR2 SMNVEV (reference sequence). The CDR3 extends over 12 amino acids. The CDR3 loop is CASSSRDRSLLV. The DNA for the CDR3 is TGTGCCAGCAGTTCCCGGGACAGGTCTCTCTTGGTC.

The CDR3 bases are TGTGCCACCAGCAGAGATTTGGACATCTCTGGAAACACCATATATTTT. This codes for CATSRDLDISGNTIYF. The chain links TRBV15 to TRBJ1-3; maybe TRBD1 (5 bases). Per the germline V gene, CDR1 is LNHNV and CDR2 is YYDKDF (reference sequence). The germline V and J ends were trimmed by 0 bases and 0 bases, with 9 bases remaining between them. The CDR3 contains 16 residues.

The rearrangement joins TRBV5-1 to TRBJ1-1, with no clear D. V was trimmed by 6 bases and J by 1 base, leaving 10 bases between them. The germline V gene has CDR1 SGHRS and CDR2 YFSETQ. The CDR3 runs 13 residues. The CDR3 DNA reads as TGCGCCAGCACCCTCGAGGGGAACACTGAAGCTTTCTTT. Its translation is CASTLEGNTEAFF.

This chain uses TRBV6-1 with TRBJ1-5; D not certain. V was pared by 2 bases and J by 0 bases, with 8 bases between. Germline CDR1 MNHNS, CDR2 SASEGT. The CDR3 sequence is 15 residues long. The CDR3 protein is CASSEQVISNQPQHF. The CDR3 DNA reads TGTGCCAGCAGTGAACAGGTTATTAGCAATCAGCCCCAGCATTTT.

The CDR3 loop reads CASISGTGISGYTF. CDR3 in DNA: TGTGCCAGCATCTCCGGGACAGGAATCAGCGGCTACACCTTC. This chain connects TRBV6-5 to TRBJ1-2; 8 bases are shared with TRBD1. The CDR3 consists of 14 residues. Germline assignment: CDR1 MNHEY and CDR2 SVGAGI. V shed 7 bases and J 8 bases; nucleotides not matched to a gene: 12.